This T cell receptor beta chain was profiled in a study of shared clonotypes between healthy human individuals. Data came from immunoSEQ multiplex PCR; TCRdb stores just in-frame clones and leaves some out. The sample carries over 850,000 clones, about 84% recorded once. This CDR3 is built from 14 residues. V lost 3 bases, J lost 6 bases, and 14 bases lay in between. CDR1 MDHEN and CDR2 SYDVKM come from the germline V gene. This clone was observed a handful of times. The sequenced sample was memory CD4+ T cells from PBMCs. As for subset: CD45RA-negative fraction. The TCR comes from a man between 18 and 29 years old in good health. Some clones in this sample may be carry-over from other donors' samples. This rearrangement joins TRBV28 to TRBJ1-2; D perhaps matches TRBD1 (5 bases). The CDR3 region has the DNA TGTGCCAGCAGTTTCCACAGGTCCCTCGATGGCTACACCTTC. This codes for CASSFHRSLDGYTF.